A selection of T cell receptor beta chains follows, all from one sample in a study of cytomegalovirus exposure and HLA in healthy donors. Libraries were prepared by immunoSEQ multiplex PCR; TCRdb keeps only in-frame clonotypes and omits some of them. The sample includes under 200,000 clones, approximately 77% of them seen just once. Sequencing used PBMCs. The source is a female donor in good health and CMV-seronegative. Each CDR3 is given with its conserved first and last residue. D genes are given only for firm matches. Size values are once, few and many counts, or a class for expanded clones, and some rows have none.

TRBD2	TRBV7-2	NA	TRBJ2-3	CASSFRAGGRDTQYF	TGTGCCAGCAGCTTTAGGGCGGGGGGCCGGGATACGCAGTATTTT
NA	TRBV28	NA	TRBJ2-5	CASSFGGLQETQYF	TGTGCCAGCAGTTTCGGCGGGTTACAAGAGACCCAGTACTTC
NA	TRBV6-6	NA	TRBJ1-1	CASSYSVGAVVAFF	TGTGCCAGCAGTTACTCGGTAGGGGCAGTGGTAGCTTTCTTT
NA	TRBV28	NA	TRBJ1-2	CASSPPVVVGGRHGYTF	TGTGCCAGCAGCCCCCCGGTTGTCGTGGGGGGTCGACATGGCTACACCTTC
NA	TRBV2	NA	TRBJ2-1	CASRKETPLEFF	TGTGCCAGCAGGAAGGAGACCCCCTTGGAGTTCTTC
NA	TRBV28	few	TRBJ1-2	CASSSGRFGHLYGYTF	TGTGCCAGCAGTTCCGGCCGCTTTGGACATTTATATGGCTACACCTTC
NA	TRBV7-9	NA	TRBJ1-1	CASGRNTEAFF	TGTGCCAGCGGGAGGAACACTGAAGCTTTCTTT
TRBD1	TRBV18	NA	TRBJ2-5	CASSHGQGLQETQYF	TGTGCCAGCTCACATGGACAGGGGCTTCAAGAGACCCAGTACTTC
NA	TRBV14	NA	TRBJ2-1	CASSPRRDEQFF	TGTGCCAGCAGCCCCCGTCGCGATGAGCAGTTCTTC
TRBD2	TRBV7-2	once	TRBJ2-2	CASSLQTSGRLSGELFF	TGTGCCAGCAGCCTCCAAACTAGCGGGAGGCTTAGCGGGGAGCTGTTTTTT
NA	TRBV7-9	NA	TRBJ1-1	CASSLAAGPTEAFF	TGTGCCAGCAGCTTAGCGGCGGGACCCACTGAAGCTTTCTTT
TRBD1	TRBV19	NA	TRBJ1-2	CASTPTGEPRGYTF	TGTGCCAGTACCCCGACAGGGGAGCCGAGGGGCTACACCTTC
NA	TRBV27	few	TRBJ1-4	CASSLGLSATNEKLFF	TGTGCCAGCAGTTTAGGGCTCAGTGCAACTAATGAAAAACTGTTTTTT
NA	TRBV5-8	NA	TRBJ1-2	CASSYPGGFADIYYGYTF	TGTGCCAGCAGCTACCCGGGGGGTTTTGCTGACATATACTATGGCTACACCTTC
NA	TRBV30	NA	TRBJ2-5	CAWYRTQETQYF	TGTGCCTGGTACCGGACACAAGAGACCCAGTACTTC
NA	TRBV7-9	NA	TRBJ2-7	CASSLGDSAEQYF	TGTGCCAGCAGCTTAGGGGACTCGGCAGAGCAGTACTTC
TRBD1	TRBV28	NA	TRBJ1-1	CASPGDREGLGTEAFF	TGTGCCAGCCCAGGGGACAGGGAGGGCTTGGGCACTGAAGCTTTCTTT
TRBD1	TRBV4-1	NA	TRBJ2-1	CASSQNGVRDRGNEQFF	TGCGCCAGCAGCCAGAACGGGGTCCGGGACAGAGGAAATGAGCAGTTCTTC
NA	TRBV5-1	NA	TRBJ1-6	CASRGGSALASPLHF	TGCGCCAGCAGAGGGGGTAGCGCATTAGCTTCACCCCTCCACTTT
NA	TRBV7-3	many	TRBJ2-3	CASSPPTVDTQYF	TGTGCCAGCAGCCCTCCCACGGTGGATACGCAGTATTTT
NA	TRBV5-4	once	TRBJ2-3	CASSFVPTDTQYF	TGTGCCAGCAGCTTCGTCCCGACAGATACGCAGTATTTT
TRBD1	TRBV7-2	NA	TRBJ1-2	CASSRQNPGQDGYTF	TGTGCCAGCAGCCGCCAAAATCCGGGACAGGATGGCTACACCTTC
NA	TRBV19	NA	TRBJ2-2	CASSGTWNTGELFF	TGTGCCAGTAGCGGGACATGGAACACCGGGGAGCTGTTTTTT
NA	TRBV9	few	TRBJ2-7	CASSVEGTSEQYF	TGTGCCAGCAGCGTAGAAGGAACTAGCGAGCAGTACTTC
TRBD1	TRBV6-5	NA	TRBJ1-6	CASRFDRVGSPLHF	TGTGCCAGCAGATTTGACAGGGTCGGGTCACCCCTCCACTTT
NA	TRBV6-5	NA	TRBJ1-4	CASSPGQSGKLFF	TGTGCCAGCAGCCCCGGACAGTCTGGAAAACTGTTTTTT
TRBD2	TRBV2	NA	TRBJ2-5	CASSEQLAGETQYF	TGTGCCAGCAGTGAGCAGCTAGCGGGAGAGACCCAGTACTTC
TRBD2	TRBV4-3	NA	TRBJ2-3	CASSQAAPGGGADTQYF	TGCGCCAGCAGCCAAGCGGCCCCGGGGGGGGGAGCAGATACGCAGTATTTT
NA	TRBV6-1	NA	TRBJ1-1	CASSDWNTEAFF	TGTGCCAGCAGTGACTGGAACACTGAAGCTTTCTTT
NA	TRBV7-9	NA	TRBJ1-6	CASSLGGGGSPLHF	TGTGCCAGCAGCTTAGGAGGTGGAGGTTCACCCCTCCACTTT
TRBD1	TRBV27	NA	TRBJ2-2	CASSYRTGAGAGELFF	TGTGCCAGCAGTTACAGGACAGGGGCAGGTGCCGGGGAGCTGTTTTTT
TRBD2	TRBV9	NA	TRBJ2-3	CASSPHLTGTKLTDTQYF	TGTGCCAGCAGCCCCCACCTTACGGGGACTAAATTAACGGATACGCAGTATTTT
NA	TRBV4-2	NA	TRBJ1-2	CASSQRQDSNYGYTF	TGTGCCAGCAGCCAGAGACAGGACTCTAACTATGGCTACACCTTC